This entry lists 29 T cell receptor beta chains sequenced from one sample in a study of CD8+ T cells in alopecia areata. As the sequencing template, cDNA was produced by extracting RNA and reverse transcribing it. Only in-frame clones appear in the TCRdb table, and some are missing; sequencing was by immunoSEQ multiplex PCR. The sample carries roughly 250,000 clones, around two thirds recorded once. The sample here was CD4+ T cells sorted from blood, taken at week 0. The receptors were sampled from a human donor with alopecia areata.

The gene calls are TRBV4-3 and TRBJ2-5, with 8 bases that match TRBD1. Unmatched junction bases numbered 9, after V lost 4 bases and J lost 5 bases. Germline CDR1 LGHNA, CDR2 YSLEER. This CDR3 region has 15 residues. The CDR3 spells CASSRGGTGTETQYF. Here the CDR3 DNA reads TGCGCCAGCAGCCGAGGGGGGACAGGCACCGAGACCCAGTACTTC.

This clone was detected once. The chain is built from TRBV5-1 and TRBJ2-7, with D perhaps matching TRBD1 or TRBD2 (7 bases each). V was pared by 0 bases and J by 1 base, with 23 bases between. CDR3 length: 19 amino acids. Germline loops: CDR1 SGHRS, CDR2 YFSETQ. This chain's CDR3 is CASSLARRGTEFLSYEQYF. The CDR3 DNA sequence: TGCGCCAGCAGCTTGGCCCGGCGGGGGACAGAGTTTCTTTCCTACGAGCAGTACTTC. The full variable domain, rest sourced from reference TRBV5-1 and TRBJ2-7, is KAGVTQTPRYLIKTRGQQVTLSCSPISGHRSVSWYQQTPGQGLQFLFEYFSETQRNKGNFPGRFSGRQFSNSRSEMNVSTLELGDSALYLCASSLARRGTEFLSYEQYFGPGTRLTVT.

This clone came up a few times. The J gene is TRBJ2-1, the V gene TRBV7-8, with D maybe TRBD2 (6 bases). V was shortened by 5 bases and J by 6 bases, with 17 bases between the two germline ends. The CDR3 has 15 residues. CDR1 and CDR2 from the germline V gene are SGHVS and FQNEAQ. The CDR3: CASSLVEGRGNEQFF. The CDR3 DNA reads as TGTGCCAGCAGCCTGGTGGAGGGGCGCGGCAATGAGCAGTTCTTC. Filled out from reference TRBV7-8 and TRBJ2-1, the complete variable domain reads GAGVSQSPRYKVAKRGQDVALRCDPISGHVSLFWYQQALGQGPEFLTYFQNEAQLDKSGLPSDRFFAERPEGSVSTLKIQRTQQEDSAVYLCASSLVEGRGNEQFFGPGTRLTVL.

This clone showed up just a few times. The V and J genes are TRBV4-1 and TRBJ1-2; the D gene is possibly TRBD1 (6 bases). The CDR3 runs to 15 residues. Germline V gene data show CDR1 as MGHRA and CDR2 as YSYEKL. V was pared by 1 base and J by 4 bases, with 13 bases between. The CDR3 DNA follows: TGCGCCAGCAGCCAAGCCGGCGGGGGCGGCTATGGCTACACCTTC. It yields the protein CASSQAGGGGYGYTF.

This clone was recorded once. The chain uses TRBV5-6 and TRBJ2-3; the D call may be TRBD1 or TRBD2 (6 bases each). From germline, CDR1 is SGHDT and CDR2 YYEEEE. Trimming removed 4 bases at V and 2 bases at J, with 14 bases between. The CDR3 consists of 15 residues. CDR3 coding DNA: TGTGCCAGCAGCCACATGGGGGGCTCCACAGATACGCAGTATTTT. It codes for CASSHMGGSTDTQYF.

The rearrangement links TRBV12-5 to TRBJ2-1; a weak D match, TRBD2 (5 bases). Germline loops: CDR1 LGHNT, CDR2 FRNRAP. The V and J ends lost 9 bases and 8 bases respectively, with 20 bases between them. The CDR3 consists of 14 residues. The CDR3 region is CASFRGRAWDEQFF. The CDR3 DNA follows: TGTGCTAGCTTCCGAGGGCGGGCTTGGGATGAGCAGTTCTTC.

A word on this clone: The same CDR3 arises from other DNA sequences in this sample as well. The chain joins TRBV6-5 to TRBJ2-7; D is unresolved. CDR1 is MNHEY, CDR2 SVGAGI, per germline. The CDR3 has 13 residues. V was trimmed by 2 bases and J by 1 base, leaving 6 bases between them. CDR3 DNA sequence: TGTGCCAGCAGTTACGGCATATCCTACGAGCAGTACTTC. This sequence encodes CASSYGISYEQYF.

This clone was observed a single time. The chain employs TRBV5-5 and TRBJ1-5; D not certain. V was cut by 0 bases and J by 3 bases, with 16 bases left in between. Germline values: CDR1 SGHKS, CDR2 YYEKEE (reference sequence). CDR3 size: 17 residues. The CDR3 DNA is TGTGCCAGCAGCTTGGCCCTAGGTAGCAGAGTCAATCAGCCCCAGCATTTT. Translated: CASSLALGSRVNQPQHF.

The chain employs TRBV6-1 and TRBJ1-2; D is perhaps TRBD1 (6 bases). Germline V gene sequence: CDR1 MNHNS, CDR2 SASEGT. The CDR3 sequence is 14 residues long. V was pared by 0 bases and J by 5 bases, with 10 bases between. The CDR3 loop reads CASSEAGAEYGYTF. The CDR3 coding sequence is TGTGCCAGCAGTGAAGCGGGGGCAGAGTATGGCTACACCTTC.

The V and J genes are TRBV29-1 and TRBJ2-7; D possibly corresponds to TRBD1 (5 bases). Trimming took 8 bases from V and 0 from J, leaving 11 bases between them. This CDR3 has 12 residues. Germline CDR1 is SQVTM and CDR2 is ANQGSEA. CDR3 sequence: CSIVDSSYEQYF. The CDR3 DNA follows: TGCAGCATAGTCGACAGCTCCTACGAGCAGTACTTC.

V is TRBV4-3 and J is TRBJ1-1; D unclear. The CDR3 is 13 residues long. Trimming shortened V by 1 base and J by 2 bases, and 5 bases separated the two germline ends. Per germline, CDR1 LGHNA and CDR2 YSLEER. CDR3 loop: CASSQARNTEAFF. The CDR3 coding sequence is TGCGCCAGCAGCCAAGCCAGAAACACTGAAGCTTTCTTT.

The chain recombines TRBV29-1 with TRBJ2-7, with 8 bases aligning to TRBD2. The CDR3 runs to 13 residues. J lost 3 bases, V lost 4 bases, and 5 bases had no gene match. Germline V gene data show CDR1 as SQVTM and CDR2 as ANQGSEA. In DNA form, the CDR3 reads TGCAGCGTTGTCGGGGGGGAGATCTACGAGCAGTACTTC. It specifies CSVVGGEIYEQYF.

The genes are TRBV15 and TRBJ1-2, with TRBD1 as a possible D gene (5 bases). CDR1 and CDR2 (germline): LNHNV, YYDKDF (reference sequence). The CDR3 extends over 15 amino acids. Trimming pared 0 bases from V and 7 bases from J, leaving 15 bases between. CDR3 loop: CATSREAGWNAGYTF. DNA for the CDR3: TGTGCCACCAGCAGAGAGGCAGGGTGGAACGCTGGCTACACCTTC.

Written as DNA, the CDR3 is TGTGCCAGCAGCTTATCGGCCAGTTCCTACGAGCAGTACTTC. Its translation: CASSLSASSYEQYF. V usage is TRBV7-2 and J usage is TRBJ2-7; D ambiguous. CDR1 and CDR2 from the germline V gene are SGHTA and FQGNSA. V was clipped by 2 bases and J by 1 base, with 9 bases between them. This CDR3 contains 14 residues.

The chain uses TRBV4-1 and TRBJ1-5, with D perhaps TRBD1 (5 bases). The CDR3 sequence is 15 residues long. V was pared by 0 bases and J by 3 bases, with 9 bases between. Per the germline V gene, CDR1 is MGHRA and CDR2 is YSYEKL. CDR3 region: CASSQDRQFNQPQHF. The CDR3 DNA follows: TGCGCCAGCAGCCAAGACCGACAGTTCAATCAGCCCCAGCATTTT.

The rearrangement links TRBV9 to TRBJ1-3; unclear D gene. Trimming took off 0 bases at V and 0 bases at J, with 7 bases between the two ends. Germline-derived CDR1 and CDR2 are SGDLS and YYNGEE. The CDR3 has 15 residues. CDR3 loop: CASSVAHTSGNTIYF. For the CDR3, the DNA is TGTGCCAGCAGCGTAGCCCATACCTCTGGAAACACCATATATTTT.

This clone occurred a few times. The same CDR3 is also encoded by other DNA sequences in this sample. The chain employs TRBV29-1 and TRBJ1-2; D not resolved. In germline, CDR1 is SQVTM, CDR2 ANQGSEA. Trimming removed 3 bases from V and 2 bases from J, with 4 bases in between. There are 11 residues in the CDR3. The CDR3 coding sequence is TGCAGCGTTGATAGGAACTATGGCTACACCTTC. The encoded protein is CSVDRNYGYTF.

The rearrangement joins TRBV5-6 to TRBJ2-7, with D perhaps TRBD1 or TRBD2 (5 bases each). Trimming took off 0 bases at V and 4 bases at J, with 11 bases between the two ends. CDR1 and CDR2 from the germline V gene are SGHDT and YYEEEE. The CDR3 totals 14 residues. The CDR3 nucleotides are TGTGCCAGCAGCTTGGAAGGGACGGATTACGAGCAGTACTTC. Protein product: CASSLEGTDYEQYF.

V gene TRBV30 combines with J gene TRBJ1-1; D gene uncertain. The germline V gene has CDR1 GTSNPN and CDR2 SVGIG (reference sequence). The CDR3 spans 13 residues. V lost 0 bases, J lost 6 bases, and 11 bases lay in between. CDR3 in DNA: TGTGCCTGGAGTGTACGGAGGCGGCCTGAAGCTTTCTTT. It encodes CAWSVRRRPEAFF.

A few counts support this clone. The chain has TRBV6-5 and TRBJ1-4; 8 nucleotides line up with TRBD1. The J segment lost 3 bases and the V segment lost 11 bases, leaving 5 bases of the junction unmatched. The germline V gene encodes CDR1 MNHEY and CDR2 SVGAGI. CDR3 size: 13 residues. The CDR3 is CASSGQANEKLFF. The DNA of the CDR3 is TGTGCCTCGTCGGGACAGGCTAATGAAAAACTGTTTTTT.

CDR3 loop: CASSFLGRTHTQYF. The DNA of the CDR3 is TGTGCCAGCAGCTTCCTAGGGCGGACCCACACGCAGTATTTT. The V call is TRBV11-1, the J call TRBJ2-3; D is unresolved. Germline V gene data show CDR1 as SGHAT and CDR2 as FQDESV (reference sequence). The CDR3 covers 14 residues. Deletions cut 3 bases from V and 9 bases from J, with 16 bases between.

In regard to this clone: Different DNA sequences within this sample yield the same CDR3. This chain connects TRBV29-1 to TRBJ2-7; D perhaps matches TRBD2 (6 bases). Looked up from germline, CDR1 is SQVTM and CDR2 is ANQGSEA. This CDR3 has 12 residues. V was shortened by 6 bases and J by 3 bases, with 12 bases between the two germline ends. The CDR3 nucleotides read TGCAGCGTCGCGGGACCGAGCTACGAGCAGTACTTC. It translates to CSVAGPSYEQYF.

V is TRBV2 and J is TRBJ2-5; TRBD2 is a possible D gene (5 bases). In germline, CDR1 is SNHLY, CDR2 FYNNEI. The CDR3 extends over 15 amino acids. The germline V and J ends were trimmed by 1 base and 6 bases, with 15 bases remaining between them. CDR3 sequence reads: CASSEVMGDYQTQYF. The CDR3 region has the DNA TGTGCCAGCAGTGAAGTAATGGGAGATTATCAGACCCAGTACTTC. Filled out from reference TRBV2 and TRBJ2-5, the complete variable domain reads EPEVTQTPSHQVTQMGQEVILRCVPISNHLYFYWYRQILGQKVEFLVSFYNNEISEKSEIFDDQFSVERPDGSNFTLKIRSTKLEDSAMYFCASSEVMGDYQTQYFGPGTRLLVL.

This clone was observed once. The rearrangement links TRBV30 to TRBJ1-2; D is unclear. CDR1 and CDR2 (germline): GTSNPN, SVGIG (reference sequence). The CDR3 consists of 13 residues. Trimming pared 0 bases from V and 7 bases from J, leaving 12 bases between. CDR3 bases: TGTGCCTGGAGTGTAGGGCAGCTTGGTGGCTACACCTTC. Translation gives CAWSVGQLGGYTF. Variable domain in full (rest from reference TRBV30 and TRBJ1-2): SQTIHQWPATLVQPVGSPLSLECTVEGTSNPNLYWYRQAAGRGLQLLFYSVGIGQISSEVPQNLSASRPQDRQFILSSKKLLLSDSGFYLCAWSVGQLGGYTFGSGTRLTVV.

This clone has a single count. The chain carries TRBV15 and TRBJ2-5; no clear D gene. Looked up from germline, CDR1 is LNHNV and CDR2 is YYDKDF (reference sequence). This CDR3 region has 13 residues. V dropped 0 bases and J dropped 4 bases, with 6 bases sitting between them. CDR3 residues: CATSRDLGETQYF. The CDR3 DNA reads TGTGCCACCAGCAGAGATCTGGGAGAGACCCAGTACTTC.

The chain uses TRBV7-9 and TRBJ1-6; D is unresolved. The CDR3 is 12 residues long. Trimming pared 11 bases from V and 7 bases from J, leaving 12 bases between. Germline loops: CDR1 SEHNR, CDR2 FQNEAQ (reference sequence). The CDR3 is CAGSRENSPLHF. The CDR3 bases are TGTGCCGGTTCGCGGGAGAATTCACCCCTCCACTTT.

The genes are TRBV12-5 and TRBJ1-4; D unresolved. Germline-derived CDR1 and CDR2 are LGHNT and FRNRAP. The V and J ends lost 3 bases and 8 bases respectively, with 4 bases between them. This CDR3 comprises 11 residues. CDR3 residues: CASGLEEKLFF. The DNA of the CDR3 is TGTGCTAGTGGTTTAGAGGAAAAACTGTTTTTT.

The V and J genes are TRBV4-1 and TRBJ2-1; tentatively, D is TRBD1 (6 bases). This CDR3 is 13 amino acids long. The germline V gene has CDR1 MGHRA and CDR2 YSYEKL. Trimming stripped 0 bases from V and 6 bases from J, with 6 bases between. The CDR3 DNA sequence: TGCGCCAGCAGCCAAGAACAGGGCAATGAGCAGTTCTTC. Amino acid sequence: CASSQEQGNEQFF.

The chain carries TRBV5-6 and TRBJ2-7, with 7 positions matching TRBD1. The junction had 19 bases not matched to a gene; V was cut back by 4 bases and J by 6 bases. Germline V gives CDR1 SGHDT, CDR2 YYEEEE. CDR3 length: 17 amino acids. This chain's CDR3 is CASSEYNGDRAVGEQYF. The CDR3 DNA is TGTGCCAGCAGCGAATATAATGGAGACAGGGCAGTTGGCGAGCAGTACTTC.